The entry below gives a single T cell receptor beta chain sequence along with its context. Its matching antigen is unknown. Nucleic acids came from premalignant or tumor cells enriched by macro-dissection. These data come from a study of immune evolution from preneoplasia to lung adenocarcinoma. Study as a whole: HLA loss of heterozygosity: roughly 6.4% AIS, around 16% MIA, over 25% ADC, none AAH.

Repertoires were generated with immunoSEQ multiplex PCR, while TCRdb's copy carries only in-frame clones and drops some. Of about 4,100 clones listed, roughly 80% are singletons. Study-wide results and caveats: Top clone share appeared to fall from AAH through AIS, MIA, adenocarcinoma.

CDR1 MDHEN and CDR2 SYDVKM come from the germline V gene. The CDR3 consists of 13 residues. V was cut by 4 bases and J by 6 bases, with 13 bases left in between. The sequence came from a person aged 50 or older with lung adenocarcinoma. Sequenced: FFPE minimally invasive lung adenocarcinoma tissue. The rearrangement links TRBV28 to TRBJ2-7; D is uncertain. CDR3 sequence reads: CASSYGDTSEQYF. CDR3 bases: TGTGCCAGCAGTTACGGCGATACAAGCGAGCAGTACTTC.